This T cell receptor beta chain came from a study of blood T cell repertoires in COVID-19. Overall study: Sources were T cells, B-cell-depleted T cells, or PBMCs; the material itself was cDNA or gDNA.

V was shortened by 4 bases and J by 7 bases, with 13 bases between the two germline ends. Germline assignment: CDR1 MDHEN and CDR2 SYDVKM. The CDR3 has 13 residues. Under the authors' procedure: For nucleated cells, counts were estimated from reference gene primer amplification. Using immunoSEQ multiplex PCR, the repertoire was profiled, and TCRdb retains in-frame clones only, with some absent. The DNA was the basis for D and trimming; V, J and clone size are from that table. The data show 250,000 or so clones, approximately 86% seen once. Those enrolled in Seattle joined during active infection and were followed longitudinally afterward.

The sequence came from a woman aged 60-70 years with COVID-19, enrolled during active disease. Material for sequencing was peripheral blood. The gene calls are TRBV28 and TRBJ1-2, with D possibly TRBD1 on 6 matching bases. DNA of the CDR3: TGTGCCAGCAGTTCTCAGGGGTATGGTGGCTACACCTTC. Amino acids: CASSSQGYGGYTF.